These 18 T cell receptor beta chains came from one sample sequenced in a study of cytomegalovirus exposure and HLA in healthy donors. Vbeta (60) and Jbeta (13) primers were used in the PCR. The method was immunoSEQ multiplex PCR; TCRdb's version includes in-frame clones alone and lacks a portion of them. The repertoire holds some 94,000 clones, with approximately 71% as singletons. Sample: PBMCs. The receptors were sampled from a man aged 50 to 60 in good health and CMV-seronegative.

This clone was detected once. The chain combines TRBV4-1 with TRBJ2-3; 8 nucleotides align to TRBD2. The CDR3 totals 14 residues. CDR1 and CDR2 (germline): MGHRA, YSYEKL. V was clipped by 4 bases and J by 6 bases; unmatched bases: 6. The CDR3 bases are TGCGCCAGCAGCCCAGGACTAGCTGGGGATACGCAGTATTTT. Translated, it gives CASSPGLAGDTQYF.

The chain has TRBV4-2 and TRBJ1-2; maybe TRBD1 (5 bases). The CDR3 spans 17 residues. Germline V gene sequence: CDR1 LGHNA, CDR2 YNFKEQ. V lost 4 bases and J lost 4, with 22 bases in between. DNA of the CDR3: TGTGCCAGCAGCCCCGGGACTGCGGGCCTTAATGTCTATGGCTACACCTTC. It translates to CASSPGTAGLNVYGYTF.

The chain is built from TRBV4-3 and TRBJ2-3; TRBD1 matches at 10 bases. The V gene end was trimmed by 4 bases and the J gene end by 2 bases; junction bases not matched to a gene: 18. CDR3 size: 20 residues. Germline CDR1 reads LGHNA; CDR2 reads YSLEER. CDR3 residues: CASSPSGDRGELANTDTQYF. CDR3 nucleotides: TGCGCCAGCAGCCCTAGTGGGGACAGGGGAGAACTAGCGAACACAGATACGCAGTATTTT.

This clone has just a few counts. The rearrangement links TRBV11-3 to TRBJ1-1, with D possibly matching TRBD1 (5 bases). CDR1 is SGHNT, CDR2 YENEEA, per germline. The CDR3 is 14 residues long. V lost 1 base and J lost 11, with 17 bases in between. DNA for the CDR3: TGTGCCAGCAGCTTAGTGGGTGGAGGGGCCCGGGCTTTCTTT. It encodes CASSLVGGGARAFF. Using reference TRBV11-3 and TRBJ1-1 for the parts outside the CDR3, the full variable domain is EAGVVQSPRYKIIEKKQPVAFWCNPISGHNTLYWYLQNLGQGPELLIRYENEEAVDDSQLPKDRFSAERLKGVDSTLKIQPAELGDSAVYLCASSLVGGGARAFFGQGTRLTVV.

This chain uses TRBV5-1 with TRBJ1-5; D ambiguous. The ends were cut back, 4 bases at V and 6 bases at J, with 20 bases in the middle. In germline, CDR1 is SGHRS, CDR2 YFSETQ. The CDR3 is 16 amino acids. As DNA, the CDR3 is TGCGCCAGCAGCCCCGGGCCGGAGGCCTTTAGTCAGCCCCAGCATTTT. Amino acid sequence: CASSPGPEAFSQPQHF. Full variable domain (outside the CDR3, taken from reference TRBV5-1 and TRBJ1-5): KAGVTQTPRYLIKTRGQQVTLSCSPISGHRSVSWYQQTPGQGLQFLFEYFSETQRNKGNFPGRFSGRQFSNSRSEMNVSTLELGDSALYLCASSPGPEAFSQPQHFGDGTRLSIL.

This clone was counted between two and nine times. The J gene is TRBJ1-2, the V gene TRBV4-3, with a tentative D call TRBD1 (5 bases). V was clipped by 1 base and J by 8 bases, with 14 bases between them. The CDR3 covers 14 residues. From germline, CDR1 is LGHNA and CDR2 YSLEER. The CDR3 DNA follows: TGCGCCAGCAGCCAAGGTGGGGGGACGGTCGGCTACACCTTC. This encodes CASSQGGGTVGYTF.

The genes are TRBV19 and TRBJ1-1, with 8 bases fitting TRBD1. The CDR3 has 13 amino acids. V lost 5 bases and J lost 5; bases outside the gene matches: 4. The germline V gene encodes CDR1 LNHDA and CDR2 SQIVND (reference sequence). The DNA of the CDR3 is TGTGCCAGTAGTCGGGACAGGACGACTGAAGCTTTCTTT. It translates to CASSRDRTTEAFF.

On this clone: This same CDR3 is encoded by further DNA sequences in the sample. This chain links TRBV5-4 with TRBJ1-2, with D possibly matching TRBD1 (5 bases). The CDR3 is 15 residues long. Germline assignment: CDR1 SGHNT and CDR2 YYREEE (reference sequence). V gave up 0 bases and J gave up 3 bases, with 12 bases separating them. CDR3 sequence (DNA): TGTGCCAGCAGCTTGGGGTTGGCCAGGGACTATGGCTACACCTTC. Residues: CASSLGLARDYGYTF.

The chain carries TRBV9 and TRBJ1-5; the D is unclear. Trimming removed 2 bases from V and 6 bases from J, with 9 bases in between. The CDR3 runs to 13 residues. Germline V gene sequence: CDR1 SGDLS, CDR2 YYNGEE. CDR3 in DNA: TGTGCCAGCAGCGTTTCAGGAGGTCAGCCCCAGCATTTT. This sequence encodes CASSVSGGQPQHF.

The chain is built from TRBV28 and TRBJ2-5, with TRBD2 as a possible D gene (7 bases). This CDR3 contains 14 residues. CDR1 MDHEN and CDR2 SYDVKM come from the germline V gene. V was pared by 4 bases and J by 5 bases, with 14 bases between. CDR3 DNA: TGTGCCAGCAGTTCCCACGGGGGGCCGGAGACCCAGTACTTC. It specifies CASSSHGGPETQYF.

V is TRBV6-1 and J is TRBJ1-6; D is undetermined. With 7 bases removed from V and 7 bases from J, the gap between germline ends came to 5 bases. Germline loops: CDR1 MNHNS, CDR2 SASEGT. The CDR3 spans 11 residues. The CDR3 DNA reads TGTGCCAGCAACTGGAATTCACCCCTCCACTTT. Encoded protein: CASNWNSPLHF.

The chain carries TRBV28 and TRBJ1-2, with 7 bases matching TRBD1. This CDR3 is built from 15 residues. Germline loops: CDR1 MDHEN, CDR2 SYDVKM. Unmatched junction bases numbered 2, after V lost 1 base and J lost 0 bases. The CDR3 region has the DNA TGTGCCAGCAGTTTATTAAGGGGGCCTAACTATGGCTACACCTTC. It specifies CASSLLRGPNYGYTF.

This clone was picked up one time. The chain couples TRBV4-3 to TRBJ2-1; no clear D. CDR3 length equals 18 residues. V gave up 7 bases and J gave up 2 bases, with 24 bases separating them. CDR1 and CDR2 (germline): LGHNA, YSLEER. CDR3 residues: CASTKTLRHSTAYNEQFF. The CDR3 nucleotides are TGCGCCAGCACAAAAACTCTGAGACATTCCACCGCCTACAATGAGCAGTTCTTC.

The rearrangement joins TRBV2 to TRBJ2-7; D may be TRBD2 (6 bases). The CDR3 consists of 16 residues. With 2 bases removed from V and 7 bases from J, the gap between germline ends came to 21 bases. Germline V gives CDR1 SNHLY, CDR2 FYNNEI. CDR3 nucleotide sequence: TGTGCCAGCAGTGAACCACGGGAGACCCCACCTAATGAGCAGTACGTC. Translating gives CASSEPRETPPNEQYV.

V is TRBV25-1 and J is TRBJ1-4, with 8 bases identical to TRBD1. The CDR3 totals 14 residues. Germline V lookup: CDR1 MGHDK, CDR2 SYGVNS. The V and J ends lost 3 bases and 7 bases, in that order; junction bases with no gene match: 4. The CDR3 here is CASSDRDRIEKLFF. The CDR3 coding sequence is TGTGCCAGCAGTGACCGGGACAGGATTGAAAAACTGTTTTTT.

The CDR3 coding sequence is TGTGCCAGGGGGGCGGGACAGGCGATCTACGAGCAGTACTTC. Protein: CARGAGQAIYEQYF. The chain combines TRBV7-3 with TRBJ2-7; 8 positions match TRBD1. The CDR3 extends over 14 amino acids. CDR1 and CDR2 (germline): SGHTA, FQGTGA. After removal of 9 bases from V and 3 bases from J, the junction contained 10 bases not matched to a gene.

The chain has TRBV15 and TRBJ1-1; a possible D gene is TRBD1 (5 bases). The CDR3 spans 16 residues. Trimming stripped 5 bases from V and 5 bases from J, with 21 bases between. Germline values: CDR1 LNHNV, CDR2 YYDKDF (reference sequence). The CDR3 is CATSADLGRAGTEAFF. CDR3 nucleotide sequence: TGTGCCACCAGCGCCGACCTCGGGAGGGCAGGGACTGAAGCTTTCTTT.

This chain connects TRBV6-1 to TRBJ2-7, with a weak D call TRBD1 (6 bases). The CDR3 length is 14 residues. Germline V gene lookup returns CDR1 MNHNS and CDR2 SASEGT. The ends were cut back, 3 bases at V and 2 bases at J, with 11 bases in the middle. This chain's CDR3 is CASSDRQAPYEQYF. In DNA form, the CDR3 reads TGTGCCAGCAGTGACAGACAGGCCCCCTACGAGCAGTACTTC.